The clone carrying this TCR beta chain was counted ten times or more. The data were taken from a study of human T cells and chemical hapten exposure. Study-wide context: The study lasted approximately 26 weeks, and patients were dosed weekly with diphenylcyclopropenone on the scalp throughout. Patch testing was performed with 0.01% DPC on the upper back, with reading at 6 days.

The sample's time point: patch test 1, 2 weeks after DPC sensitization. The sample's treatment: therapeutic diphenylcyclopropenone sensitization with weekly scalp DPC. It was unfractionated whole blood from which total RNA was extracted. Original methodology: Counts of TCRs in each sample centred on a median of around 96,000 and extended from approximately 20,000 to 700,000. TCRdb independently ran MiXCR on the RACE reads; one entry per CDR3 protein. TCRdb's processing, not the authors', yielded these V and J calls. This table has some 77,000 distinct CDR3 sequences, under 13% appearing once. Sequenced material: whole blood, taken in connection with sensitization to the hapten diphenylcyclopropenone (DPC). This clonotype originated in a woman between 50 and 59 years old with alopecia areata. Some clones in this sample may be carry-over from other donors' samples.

The CDR3 DNA reads as TGTGCCAGCAGTACTGTCGGCAGGGGCTATGGCTACACCTTC. This translates into CASSTVGRGYGYTF. The chain has TRBV28 and TRBJ1-2; a possible D gene is TRBD1 (6 bases). V dropped 5 bases and J dropped 4 bases, with 14 bases sitting between them. Germline CDR1 reads MDHEN; CDR2 reads SYDVKM. The CDR3 has 14 amino acids.